This T cell receptor beta chain was observed in a study of cytotoxic CD8 clonotypes in ibrutinib-treated CLL (dated by TCRdb to the early 2020s). Some background on the complete study: The cohort was composed of about 10 relapsed/refractory and 15 treatment-naive patients; IGHV unmutated status was identified in 17 patients. Responses were partial in around 24 patients and complete in 2; after median approximately 67 months follow-up, roughly 14 stayed in remission and about twelve progressed. Response samples were obtained after a median of around eleven months of treatment, with a range of roughly 6 to 40 months. Samples averaged approximately 260,000 productive templates and more than 85,000 productive rearrangements. Longitudinal samples were obtainable from about 30% of the roughly 90 participants in the trial. Cryopreserved peripheral blood mononuclear cells were collected at three points: before therapy, at response, and at either sustained remission or disease progression.

Summary of the overall study and its limitations: Baseline clonality exceeded that of age-matched healthy donors and correlated strongly with circulating CD8+ T-cell counts. Sampling times were not matched between patients in sustained remission and patients whose disease was progressing, and lymph node repertoires were not examined. Public clonotypes were rare and either shrank or stayed stable during treatment, and the rise in clonality at ibrutinib response reflected expansion of private clonotypes. An increase in clonality was observed at ibrutinib response, with clonality remaining stable during sustained remission and falling back toward baseline at progression.

Of note for this clone: Its antigen is currently not known. Base qualities are not provided; no much larger clone lies one nucleotide away.

Each clonotype received, on average, approximately 9.9x coverage in deep resolution sequencing performed on a MiSeq, where the target depth lay between 1 in 1 million and 1 in 200,000 T cells. TCR beta libraries were generated with the immunoSEQ hsTCRB Kit. Turning to the authors' computational methods: Data were analyzed with ImmunoSEQ Data Assistant and ImmunoSEQ Analyzer, with V, D and J genes assigned per IMGT definitions. Clonality, which ranges from 0 to 1, was calculated as one minus the normalized Shannon entropy of productive rearrangement frequencies. Only overrepresented clonotypes making up at least 0.05% of the repertoire of each patient were included in the public clonotype analysis. Thirteen repertoires from age-matched healthy donors, obtained from immuneACCESS, served as clonality controls. What TCRdb holds here is the immuneACCESS table cut down to in-frame rearrangements. Part of the clones is not present; checked against another copy, under half of the missing clones reflect an unresolved V gene, and the others are unexplained. V, J and clone size were drawn from that table, and D and trimming were deduced from the DNA. For this sample the table gives 15,000 or so clones, of which approximately 67% were detected only once. Of the sample, over 15% is held by the ten largest clones.

CDR1 and CDR2 are read off the germline V gene as MNHNS and SASEGT. Clipping removes 3 bases from V and 6 bases from J, with 8 as the unmatched junction base count. Taken from cysteine to phenylalanine, the CDR3 has 17 residues. Left in the record is the CDR3 DNA by itself, 51 bases read in frame from the first base. For TCR beta library preparation, approximately 1.8 micrograms of genomic DNA was extracted from cryopreserved PBMCs. High-throughput TCR beta sequencing was performed on longitudinal blood samples from CLL patients receiving ibrutinib monotherapy. Patients were enrolled in a phase 2 open-label single-center ibrutinib monotherapy trial.

Sequencing was performed on PBMCs, taken before ibrutinib treatment. The receptor was derived from a human donor with chronic lymphocytic leukemia. This chain joins TRBV6-1 to TRBJ2-5; 15 bases in the middle match TRBD2. The nucleotide sequence reads as follows: TGTGCCAGCAGTGAGGGACTAGCGGGGGGTCCTGTAAAGACCCAGTACTTC. Translated, this is CASSEGLAGGPVKTQYF.